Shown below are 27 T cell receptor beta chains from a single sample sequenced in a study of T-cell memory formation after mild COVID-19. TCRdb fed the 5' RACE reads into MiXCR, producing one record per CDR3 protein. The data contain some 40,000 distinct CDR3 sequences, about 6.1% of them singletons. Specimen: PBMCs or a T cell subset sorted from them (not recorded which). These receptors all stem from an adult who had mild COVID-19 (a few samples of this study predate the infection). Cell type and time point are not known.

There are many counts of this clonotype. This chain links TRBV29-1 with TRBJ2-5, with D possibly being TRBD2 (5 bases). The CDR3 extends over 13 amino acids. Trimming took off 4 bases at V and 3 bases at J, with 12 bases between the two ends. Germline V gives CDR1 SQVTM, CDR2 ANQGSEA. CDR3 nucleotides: TGCAGCGTTGCTCTTGGACTGAAAGAGACCCAGTACTTC. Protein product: CSVALGLKETQYF.

The CDR3 DNA reads TGTGCCACCAGCTCGAGAGAGGGGGCCACCGAAGCTTTCTTT. The encoded protein is CATSSREGATEAFF. This chain uses TRBV15 with TRBJ1-1; 7 bases align to TRBD1. The V and J ends lost 5 bases and 8 bases, in that order; junction bases with no gene match: 11. Looked up from germline, CDR1 is LNHNV and CDR2 is YYDKDF (reference sequence). The length of the CDR3 is 14 residues.

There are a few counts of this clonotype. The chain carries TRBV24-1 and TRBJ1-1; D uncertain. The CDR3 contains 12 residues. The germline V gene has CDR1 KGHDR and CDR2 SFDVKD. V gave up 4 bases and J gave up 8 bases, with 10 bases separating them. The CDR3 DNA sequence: TGTGCCACCAGTGACGAGCGGGGAGAAGCTTTCTTT. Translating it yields CATSDERGEAFF.

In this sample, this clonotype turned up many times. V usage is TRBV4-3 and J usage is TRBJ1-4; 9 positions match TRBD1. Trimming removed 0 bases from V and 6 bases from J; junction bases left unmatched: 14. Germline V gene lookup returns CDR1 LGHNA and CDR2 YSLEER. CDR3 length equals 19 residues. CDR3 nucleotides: TGCGCCAGCAGCCAAGATCTCCTCAAGCCGACAGGGGGTTATGAAAAACTGTTTTTT. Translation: CASSQDLLKPTGGYEKLFF.

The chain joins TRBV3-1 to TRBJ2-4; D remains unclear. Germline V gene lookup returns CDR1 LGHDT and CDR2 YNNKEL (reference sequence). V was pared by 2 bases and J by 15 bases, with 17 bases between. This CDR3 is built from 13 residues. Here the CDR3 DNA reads TGTGCCAGCAGCCAATGGGCAGCCGCAAATCGGTACTTC. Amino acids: CASSQWAAANRYF.

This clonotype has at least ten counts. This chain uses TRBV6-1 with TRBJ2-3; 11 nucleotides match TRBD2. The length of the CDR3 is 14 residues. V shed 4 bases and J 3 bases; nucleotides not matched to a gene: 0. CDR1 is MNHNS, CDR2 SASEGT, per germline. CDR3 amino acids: CASSGLAGTDTQYF. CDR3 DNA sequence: TGTGCCAGCAGTGGACTAGCGGGGACAGATACGCAGTATTTT.

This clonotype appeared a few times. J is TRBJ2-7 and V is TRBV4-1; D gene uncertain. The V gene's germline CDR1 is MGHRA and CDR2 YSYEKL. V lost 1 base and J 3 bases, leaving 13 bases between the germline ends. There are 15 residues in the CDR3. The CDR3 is CASSQAAQPFYEQYF. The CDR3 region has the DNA TGCGCCAGCAGCCAAGCGGCACAACCCTTCTACGAGCAGTACTTC.

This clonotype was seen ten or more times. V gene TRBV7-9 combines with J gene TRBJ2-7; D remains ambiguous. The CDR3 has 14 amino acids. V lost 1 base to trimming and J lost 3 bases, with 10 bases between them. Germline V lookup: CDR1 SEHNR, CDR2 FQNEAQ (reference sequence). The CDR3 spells CASSLEAGNYEQYF. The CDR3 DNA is TGTGCCAGCAGCTTAGAGGCCGGAAACTACGAGCAGTACTTC.

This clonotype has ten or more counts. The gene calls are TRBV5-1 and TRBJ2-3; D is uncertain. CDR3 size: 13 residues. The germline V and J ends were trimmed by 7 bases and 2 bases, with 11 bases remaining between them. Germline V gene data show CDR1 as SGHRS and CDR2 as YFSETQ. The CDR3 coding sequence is TGCGCCAGCGGTTATAGCTCCACAGATACGCAGTATTTT. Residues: CASGYSSTDTQYF.

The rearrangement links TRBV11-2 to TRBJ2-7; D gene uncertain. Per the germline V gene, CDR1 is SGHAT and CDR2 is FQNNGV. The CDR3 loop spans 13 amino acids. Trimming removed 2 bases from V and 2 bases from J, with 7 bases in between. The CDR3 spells CASSLLHTYEQYF. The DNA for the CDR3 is TGTGCCAGCAGCTTACTGCATACCTACGAGCAGTACTTC.

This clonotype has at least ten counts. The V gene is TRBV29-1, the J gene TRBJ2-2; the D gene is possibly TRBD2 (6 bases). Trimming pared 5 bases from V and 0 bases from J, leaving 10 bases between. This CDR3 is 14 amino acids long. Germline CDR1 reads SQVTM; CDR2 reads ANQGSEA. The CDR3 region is CSVSPGANTGELFF. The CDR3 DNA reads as TGCAGCGTTTCCCCGGGGGCGAACACCGGGGAGCTGTTTTTT.

The CDR3, as DNA: TGTGCCAAAAGAAAGGGCCGGGACACTGAAGCTTTCTTT. It specifies CAKRKGRDTEAFF. This sequence joins TRBV24-1 and TRBJ1-1; no firm D call. CDR1 and CDR2 from the germline V gene are KGHDR and SFDVKD. Trimming pared 11 bases from V and 3 bases from J, leaving 15 bases between. CDR3 length equals 13 residues.

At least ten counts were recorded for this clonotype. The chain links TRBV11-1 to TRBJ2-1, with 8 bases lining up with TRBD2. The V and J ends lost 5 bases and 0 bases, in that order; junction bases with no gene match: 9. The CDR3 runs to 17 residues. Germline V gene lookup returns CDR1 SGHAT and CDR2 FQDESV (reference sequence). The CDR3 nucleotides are TGTGCCAGCAGCCCCGCCCGGGGGGGACGCTCCTACAATGAGCAGTTCTTC. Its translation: CASSPARGGRSYNEQFF.

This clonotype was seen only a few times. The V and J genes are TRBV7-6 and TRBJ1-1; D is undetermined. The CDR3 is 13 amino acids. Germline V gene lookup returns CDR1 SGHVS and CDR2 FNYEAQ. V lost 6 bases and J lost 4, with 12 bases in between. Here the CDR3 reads CASRPMVSTEAFF. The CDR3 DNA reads TGTGCCAGCAGGCCGATGGTGAGCACTGAAGCTTTCTTT.

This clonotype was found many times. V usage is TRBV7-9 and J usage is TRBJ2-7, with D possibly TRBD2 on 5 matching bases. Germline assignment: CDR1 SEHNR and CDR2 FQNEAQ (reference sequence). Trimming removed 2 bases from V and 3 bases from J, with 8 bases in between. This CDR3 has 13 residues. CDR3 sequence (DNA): TGTGCCAGCAGCTTAAACGACTACTACGAGCAGTACTTC. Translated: CASSLNDYYEQYF.

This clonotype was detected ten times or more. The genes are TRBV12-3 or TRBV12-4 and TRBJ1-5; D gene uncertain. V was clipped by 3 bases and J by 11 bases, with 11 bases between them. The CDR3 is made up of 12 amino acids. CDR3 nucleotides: TGTGCCAGCAGTTTTGGGGAGCAGGCCCAGCATTTT. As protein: CASSFGEQAQHF.

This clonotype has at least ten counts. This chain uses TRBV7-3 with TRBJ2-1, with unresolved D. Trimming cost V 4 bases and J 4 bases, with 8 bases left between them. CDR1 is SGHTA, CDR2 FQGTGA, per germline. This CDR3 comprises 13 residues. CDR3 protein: CASSSQLYNEQFF. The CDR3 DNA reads TGTGCCAGCAGCTCTCAGCTTTACAATGAGCAGTTCTTC.

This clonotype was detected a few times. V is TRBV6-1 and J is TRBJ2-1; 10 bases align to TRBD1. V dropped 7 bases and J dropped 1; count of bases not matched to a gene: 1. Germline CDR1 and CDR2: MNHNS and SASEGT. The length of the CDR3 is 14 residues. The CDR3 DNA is TGTGCCAGCAAGGGACAGGGGTCCTACAATGAGCAGTTCTTC. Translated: CASKGQGSYNEQFF.

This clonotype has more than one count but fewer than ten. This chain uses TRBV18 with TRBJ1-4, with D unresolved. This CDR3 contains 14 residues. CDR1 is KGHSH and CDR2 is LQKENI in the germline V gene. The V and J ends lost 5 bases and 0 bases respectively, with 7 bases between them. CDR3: CASSTNPTNEKLFF. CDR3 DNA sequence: TGTGCCAGCTCAACCAACCCAACTAATGAAAAACTGTTTTTT.

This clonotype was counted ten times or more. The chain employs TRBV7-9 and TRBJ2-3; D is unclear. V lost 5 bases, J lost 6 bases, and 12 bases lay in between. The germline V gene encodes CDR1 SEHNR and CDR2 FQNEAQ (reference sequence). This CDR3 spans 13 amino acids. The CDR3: CASSPPARDTQYF. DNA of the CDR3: TGTGCCAGCAGCCCCCCGGCCAGGGATACGCAGTATTTT.

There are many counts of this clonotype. The CDR3 reads CASSLEVRADTQYF. For the CDR3, the DNA is TGCGCCAGCAGCTTGGAGGTGCGTGCGGATACGCAGTATTTT. The chain has TRBV5-1 and TRBJ2-3, with D uncertain. Germline V gene lookup returns CDR1 SGHRS and CDR2 YFSETQ. The length of the CDR3 is 14 residues. Trimming removed 0 bases at V and 6 bases at J, with 11 bases between.

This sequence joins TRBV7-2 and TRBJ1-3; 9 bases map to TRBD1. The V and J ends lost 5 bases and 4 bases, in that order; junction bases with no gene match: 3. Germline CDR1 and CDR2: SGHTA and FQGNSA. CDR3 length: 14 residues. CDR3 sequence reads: CASSPGTGGNTIYF. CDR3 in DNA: TGTGCCAGCAGCCCGGGGACAGGGGGAAACACCATATATTTT.

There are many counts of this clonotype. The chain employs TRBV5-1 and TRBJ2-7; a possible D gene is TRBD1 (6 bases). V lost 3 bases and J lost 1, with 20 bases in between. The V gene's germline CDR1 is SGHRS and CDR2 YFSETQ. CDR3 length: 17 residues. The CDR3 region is CASSSRSRARGSYEQYF. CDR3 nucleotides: TGCGCCAGCAGCTCTCGAAGCAGAGCGAGGGGGTCCTACGAGCAGTACTTC.

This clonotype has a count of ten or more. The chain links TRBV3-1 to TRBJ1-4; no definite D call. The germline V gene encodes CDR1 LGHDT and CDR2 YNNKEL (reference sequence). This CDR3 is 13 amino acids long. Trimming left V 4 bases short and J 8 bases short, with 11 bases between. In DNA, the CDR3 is TGTGCCAGCAGCCTTGGGATCAGGGAAAAACTGTTTTTT. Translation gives CASSLGIREKLFF.

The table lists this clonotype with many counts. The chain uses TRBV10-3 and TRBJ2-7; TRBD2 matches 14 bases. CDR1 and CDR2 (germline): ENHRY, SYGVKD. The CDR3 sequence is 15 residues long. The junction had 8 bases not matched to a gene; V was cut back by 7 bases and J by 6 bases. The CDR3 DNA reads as TGTGCCATCACCGCAGGACTAGCGGGAGGAGGCGAGCAGTACTTC. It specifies CAITAGLAGGGEQYF.

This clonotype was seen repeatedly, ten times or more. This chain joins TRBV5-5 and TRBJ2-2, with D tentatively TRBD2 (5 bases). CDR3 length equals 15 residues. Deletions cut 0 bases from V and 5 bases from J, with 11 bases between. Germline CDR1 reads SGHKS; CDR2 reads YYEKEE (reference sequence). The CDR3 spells CASSLAAGGTGELFF. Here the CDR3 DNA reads TGTGCCAGCAGCTTGGCGGCAGGAGGAACCGGGGAGCTGTTTTTT. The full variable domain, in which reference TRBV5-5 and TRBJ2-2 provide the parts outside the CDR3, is DAGVTQSPTHLIKTRGQQVTLRCSPISGHKSVSWYQQVLGQGPQFIFQYYEKEERGRGNFPDRFSARQFPNYSSELNVNALLLGDSALYLCASSLAAGGTGELFFGEGSRLTVL.

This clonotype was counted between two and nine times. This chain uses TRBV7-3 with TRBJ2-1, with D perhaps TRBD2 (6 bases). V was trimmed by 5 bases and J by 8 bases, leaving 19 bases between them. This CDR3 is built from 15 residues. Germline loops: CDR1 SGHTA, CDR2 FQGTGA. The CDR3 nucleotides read TGTGCCAGCAGCGACGGGACTCTAAGTAAGGATGAGCAGTTCTTC. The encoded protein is CASSDGTLSKDEQFF.